These 20 T cell receptor beta chains were all obtained from the same sample, sequenced in a study of T cells in tuberculosis. Sequencing was performed with immunoSEQ multiplex PCR; in TCRdb, only in-frame clones are kept and a portion is missing. Here the sample spans about 36,000 clones, nearly 95% being singletons. Sample: PBMCs. The origin of the receptors is a donor aged 5-35 years with latent tuberculosis or without tuberculosis infection.

The CDR3 spells CASSAPGSNTGELFF. DNA for the CDR3: TGTGCCAGCAGCGCCCCCGGGTCGAACACCGGGGAGCTGTTTTTT. The V gene is TRBV7-9, the J gene TRBJ2-2; the D is unclear. This CDR3 spans 15 amino acids. The V end lost 5 bases, the J end lost 0 bases, and 10 bases lay between the germline ends. Per germline, CDR1 SEHNR and CDR2 FQNEAQ (reference sequence).

The V gene is TRBV28, the J gene TRBJ1-3; 8 positions match TRBD1. The length of the CDR3 is 16 residues. CDR1 is MDHEN, CDR2 SYDVKM, per germline. With 2 bases clipped from V and 1 base from J, the junction kept 4 bases outside the gene matches. CDR3 DNA sequence: TGTGCCAGCAGTTTAAGCCAGGGGGCTTCTGGAAACACCATATATTTT. Its translation is CASSLSQGASGNTIYF.

This clone was detected only once. The chain is built from TRBV25-1 and TRBJ1-6, with TRBD1 as a possible D gene (5 bases). Germline CDR1 reads MGHDK; CDR2 reads SYGVNS. V lost 8 bases to trimming and J lost 9 bases, with 17 bases between them. The CDR3 is 14 amino acids. The CDR3 DNA reads TGTGCCAGCTCACAGGTTGGGAAGGCTTCACCCCTCCACTTT. Amino acids: CASSQVGKASPLHF.

The chain uses TRBV30 and TRBJ1-4, with 7 nucleotides matching TRBD1. The CDR3 is 13 residues long. Germline CDR1 is GTSNPN and CDR2 is SVGIG (reference sequence). Trimming removed 7 bases from V and 13 bases from J; junction bases left unmatched: 15. CDR3 amino acids: CALQQQGPQGLFF. The CDR3 nucleotides read TGTGCCTTGCAACAACAGGGGCCACAGGGACTGTTTTTT.

The chain couples TRBV7-2 to TRBJ2-2, with D tentatively TRBD2 (6 bases). Germline V gene lookup returns CDR1 SGHTA and CDR2 FQGNSA. The CDR3 sequence is 15 residues long. Trimming stripped 2 bases from V and 1 base from J, with 8 bases between. The DNA of the CDR3 is TGTGCCAGCAGCTTATGGGGGGTGAACACCGGGGAGCTGTTTTTT. The encoded protein is CASSLWGVNTGELFF.

CDR3: CSAYTDTQYF. For the CDR3, the DNA is TGCAGTGCTTACACAGATACGCAGTATTTT. The chain uses TRBV20-1 and TRBJ2-3; D gene ambiguous. CDR3 length: 10 residues. Germline V CDR1 and CDR2: DFQATT, SNEGSKA (reference sequence). V shed 5 bases and J shed 2 bases, with 2 bases lying between them.

The CDR3 DNA is TGCGCCAGCAGCCAAGCAGGGGACACTGAAGCTTTCTTT. This translates into CASSQAGDTEAFF. The chain couples TRBV4-3 to TRBJ1-1; the D gene is possibly TRBD1 (6 bases). Trimming took off 1 base at V and 3 bases at J, with 6 bases between the two ends. CDR3 size: 13 residues. Germline CDR1 LGHNA, CDR2 YSLEER.

V is TRBV6-5 and J is TRBJ2-3, with 7 bases that match TRBD1. The V segment lost 6 bases and the J segment 0 bases; nucleotides outside the gene matches: 3. The CDR3 length is 14 residues. The germline V gene encodes CDR1 MNHEY and CDR2 SVGAGI. The CDR3 DNA reads TGTGCCAGCAGCGACAGGGCTAGCACAGATACGCAGTATTTT. Amino acid sequence: CASSDRASTDTQYF.

J is TRBJ2-2 and V is TRBV7-7; 8 positions agree with TRBD1. J was trimmed by 4 bases and V by 5 bases; bases with no gene match: 3. The CDR3 runs 14 residues. From germline, CDR1 is SSHAT and CDR2 FNYEAQ (reference sequence). Written as DNA, the CDR3 is TGTGCCAGCAGCCCCGACAGGGGCACCGGGGAGCTGTTTTTT. Protein: CASSPDRGTGELFF.

The chain couples TRBV30 to TRBJ2-1, with D possibly matching TRBD1 (6 bases). Germline V gives CDR1 GTSNPN, CDR2 SVGIG (reference sequence). Trimming pared 1 base from V and 3 bases from J, leaving 16 bases between. The CDR3 is 16 amino acids. Here the CDR3 reads CAWSALTGLLYNEQFF. The CDR3 DNA follows: TGTGCCTGGAGTGCTCTTACAGGGCTTCTCTACAATGAGCAGTTCTTC.

J is TRBJ2-5 and V is TRBV4-1, with D possibly being TRBD2 (5 bases). The germline V gene has CDR1 MGHRA and CDR2 YSYEKL. The CDR3 has 16 residues. Trimming cost V 1 base and J 1 base, with 13 bases left between them. The CDR3 loop is CASSQGLGVTQETQYF. As DNA, the CDR3 is TGCGCCAGCAGCCAAGGCCTCGGGGTTACCCAAGAGACCCAGTACTTC.

This clone turned up a few times. J is TRBJ1-1 and V is TRBV4-3, with a weak D call TRBD1 (6 bases). In germline, CDR1 is LGHNA, CDR2 YSLEER. V lost 6 bases and J lost 1, with 15 bases in between. The CDR3 loop spans 15 amino acids. CDR3 in DNA: TGCGCCAGCAGGTCCGGGAACAGGGAGAACACTGAAGCTTTCTTT. Translating gives CASRSGNRENTEAFF.

This chain links TRBV6-6 with TRBJ1-2; 7 bases align to TRBD1. Germline V gives CDR1 MNHNY, CDR2 SVGAGI (reference sequence). V lost 0 bases and J lost 7; bases outside the gene matches: 5. The CDR3 runs 14 residues. The CDR3: CASSYSVTGSGYTF. As DNA, the CDR3 is TGTGCCAGCAGTTACTCCGTGACAGGGAGTGGCTACACCTTC.

This sequence joins TRBV6-6 and TRBJ2-7; the match to TRBD1 covers 10 bases. Germline V gene sequence: CDR1 MNHNY, CDR2 SVGAGI (reference sequence). Trimming cost V 2 bases and J 2 bases; bases outside gene matches: 3. The CDR3 spans 15 residues. The CDR3 sequence: CASSYTGTGAYEQYF. The CDR3 DNA sequence: TGTGCCAGCAGTTACACCGGGACAGGGGCCTACGAGCAGTACTTC.

V gene TRBV7-6 combines with J gene TRBJ1-5; possibly TRBD1 for D (6 bases). The CDR3 is made up of 13 amino acids. Germline V gene lookup returns CDR1 SGHVS and CDR2 FNYEAQ. V shed 1 base and J shed 6 bases, with 7 bases lying between them. CDR3 sequence reads: CASSLVGAQPQHF. CDR3 bases: TGTGCCAGCAGCTTAGTGGGGGCTCAGCCCCAGCATTTT.

The chain links TRBV6-6 to TRBJ2-2; D possibly corresponds to TRBD1 (6 bases). The CDR3 is made up of 13 amino acids. In germline, CDR1 is MNHNY, CDR2 SVGAGI (reference sequence). V was clipped by 6 bases and J by 6 bases, with 11 bases between them. CDR3 DNA sequence: TGTGCCAGCAGACAGGGCCCCGCCGGGGAGCTGTTTTTT. Residues: CASRQGPAGELFF.

The chain is built from TRBV9 and TRBJ1-3, with D possibly matching TRBD1 (5 bases). The CDR3 totals 15 residues. Trimming shortened V by 1 base and J by 4 bases, and 12 bases separated the two germline ends. The germline V gene encodes CDR1 SGDLS and CDR2 YYNGEE. CDR3 region: CASSVIGGAGNTIYF. The CDR3 DNA reads as TGTGCCAGCAGCGTAATAGGAGGGGCCGGAAACACCATATATTTT.

This clone was observed once. The chain joins TRBV21-1 to TRBJ1-4; TRBD1, the D gene given by the table, was not confirmed from the DNA. TRBV21-1 is marked as a pseudogene. CDR3 length: 20 amino acids. The CDR3 loop is CASSKATETGQSKPNEKLFF. For the CDR3, the DNA is TGTGCCAGCAGCAAAGCGACTGAGACAGGGCAAAGCAAACCTAATGAAAAACTGTTTTTT.

This clone was recorded only once. The chain is built from TRBV4-2 and TRBJ2-3; 12 nucleotides agree with TRBD2. There are 16 residues in the CDR3. V was clipped by 1 base and J by 4 bases; unmatched bases: 3. The V gene's germline CDR1 is LGHNA and CDR2 YNFKEQ. CDR3 region: CASSQVSSGGADTQYF. The CDR3 DNA is TGTGCCAGCAGCCAAGTTTCTAGCGGGGGGGCAGATACGCAGTATTTT.

The chain links TRBV7-2 to TRBJ1-2; perhaps TRBD1 as D (6 bases). The CDR3 totals 14 residues. Trimming cost V 5 bases and J 1 base, with 11 bases left between them. The germline V gene has CDR1 SGHTA and CDR2 FQGNSA. The CDR3 loop is CASSALQGNYGYTF. In DNA form, the CDR3 reads TGTGCCAGCAGCGCCTTACAGGGTAACTATGGCTACACCTTC.